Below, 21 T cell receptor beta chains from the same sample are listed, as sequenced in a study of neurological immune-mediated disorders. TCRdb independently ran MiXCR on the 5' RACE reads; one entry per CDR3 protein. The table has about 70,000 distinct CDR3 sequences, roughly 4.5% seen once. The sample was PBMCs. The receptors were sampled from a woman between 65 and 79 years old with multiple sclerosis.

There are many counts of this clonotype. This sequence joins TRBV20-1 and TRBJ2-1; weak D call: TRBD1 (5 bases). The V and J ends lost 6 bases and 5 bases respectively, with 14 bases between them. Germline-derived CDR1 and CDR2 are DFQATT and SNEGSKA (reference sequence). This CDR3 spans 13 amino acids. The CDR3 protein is CSAPGRVDNEQFF. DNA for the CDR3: TGCAGTGCCCCTGGCAGGGTGGACAATGAGCAGTTCTTC.

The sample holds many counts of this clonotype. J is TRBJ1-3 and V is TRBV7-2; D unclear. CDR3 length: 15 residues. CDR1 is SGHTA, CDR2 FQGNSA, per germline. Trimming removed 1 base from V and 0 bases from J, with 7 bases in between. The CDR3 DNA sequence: TGTGCCAGCAGCTTAGGAGGTCGCTCTGGAAACACCATATATTTT. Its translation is CASSLGGRSGNTIYF.

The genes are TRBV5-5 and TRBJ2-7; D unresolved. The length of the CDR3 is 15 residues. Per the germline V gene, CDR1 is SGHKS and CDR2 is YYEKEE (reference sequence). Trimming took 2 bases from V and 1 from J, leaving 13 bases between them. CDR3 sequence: CASSFSPSPSYEQYF. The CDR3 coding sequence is TGTGCCAGCAGCTTCAGCCCAAGCCCATCCTACGAGCAGTACTTC.

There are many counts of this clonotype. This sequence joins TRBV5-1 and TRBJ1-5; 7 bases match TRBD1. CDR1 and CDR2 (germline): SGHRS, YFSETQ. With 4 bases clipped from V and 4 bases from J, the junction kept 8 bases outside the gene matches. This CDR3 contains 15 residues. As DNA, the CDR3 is TGCGCCAGCAGCCAACTCCCGGGACAGAATCAGCCCCAGCATTTT. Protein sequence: CASSQLPGQNQPQHF.

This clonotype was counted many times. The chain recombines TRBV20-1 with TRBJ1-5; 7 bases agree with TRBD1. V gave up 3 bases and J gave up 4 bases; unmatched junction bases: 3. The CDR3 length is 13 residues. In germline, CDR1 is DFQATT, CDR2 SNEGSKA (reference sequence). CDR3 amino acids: CSARQGGNQPQHF. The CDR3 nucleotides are TGCAGTGCTAGGCAGGGGGGAAATCAGCCCCAGCATTTT.

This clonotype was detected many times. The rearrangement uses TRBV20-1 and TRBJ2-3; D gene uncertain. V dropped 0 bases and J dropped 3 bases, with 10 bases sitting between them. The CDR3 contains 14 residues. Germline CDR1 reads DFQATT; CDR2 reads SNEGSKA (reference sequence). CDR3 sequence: CSAREVAGTDTQYF. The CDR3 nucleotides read TGCAGTGCTAGAGAGGTAGCTGGAACAGATACGCAGTATTTT.

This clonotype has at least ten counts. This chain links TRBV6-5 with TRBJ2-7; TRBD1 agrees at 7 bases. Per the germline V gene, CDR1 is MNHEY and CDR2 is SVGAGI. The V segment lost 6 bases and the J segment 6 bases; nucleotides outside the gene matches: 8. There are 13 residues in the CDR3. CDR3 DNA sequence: TGTGCCAGCAGCCGAGACAGGGTAGTCGAGCAGTACTTC. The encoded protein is CASSRDRVVEQYF.

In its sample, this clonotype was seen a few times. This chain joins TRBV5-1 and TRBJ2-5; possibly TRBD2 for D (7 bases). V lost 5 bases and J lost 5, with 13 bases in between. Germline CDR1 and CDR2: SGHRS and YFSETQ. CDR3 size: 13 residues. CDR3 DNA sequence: TGCGCCAGCAGGGCGGGGGCGCAGGAGACCCAGTACTTC. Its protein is CASRAGAQETQYF.

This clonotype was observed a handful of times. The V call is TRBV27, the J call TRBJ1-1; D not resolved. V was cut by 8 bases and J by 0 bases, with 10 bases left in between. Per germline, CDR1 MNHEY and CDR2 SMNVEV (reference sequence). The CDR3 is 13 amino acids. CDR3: CASFPPLNTEAFF. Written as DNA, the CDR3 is TGTGCCAGCTTTCCACCTCTGAACACTGAAGCTTTCTTT.

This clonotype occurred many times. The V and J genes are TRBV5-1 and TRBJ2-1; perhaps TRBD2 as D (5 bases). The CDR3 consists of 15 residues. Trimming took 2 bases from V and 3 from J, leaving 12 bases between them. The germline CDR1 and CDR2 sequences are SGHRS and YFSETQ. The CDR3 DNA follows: TGCGCCAGCAGCTTATTGGCGGGTGACTACAATGAGCAGTTCTTC. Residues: CASSLLAGDYNEQFF.

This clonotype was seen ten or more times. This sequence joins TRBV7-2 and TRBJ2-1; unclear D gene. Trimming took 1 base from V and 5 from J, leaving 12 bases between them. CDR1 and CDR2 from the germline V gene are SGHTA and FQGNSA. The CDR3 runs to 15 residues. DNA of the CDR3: TGTGCCAGCAGCTTAGGTACGCGTAGAAACAATGAGCAGTTCTTC. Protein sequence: CASSLGTRRNNEQFF.

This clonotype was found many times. CDR3 in DNA: TGCGCCAGCAGCTTGGAGGGACTCCGCACAGATACGCAGTATTTT. This translates into CASSLEGLRTDTQYF. J is TRBJ2-3 and V is TRBV5-1; the D gene is possibly TRBD2 (6 bases). The CDR3 totals 15 residues. CDR1 is SGHRS and CDR2 is YFSETQ in the germline V gene. Trimming took off 0 bases at V and 1 base at J, with 9 bases between the two ends.

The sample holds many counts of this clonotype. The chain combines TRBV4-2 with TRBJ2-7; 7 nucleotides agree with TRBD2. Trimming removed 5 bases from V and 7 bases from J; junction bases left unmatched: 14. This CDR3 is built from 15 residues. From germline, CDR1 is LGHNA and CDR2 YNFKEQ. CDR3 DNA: TGTGCCAGCAGCAGAAGCGGGACTGAAGCTGGGGAGCAGTACTTC. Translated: CASSRSGTEAGEQYF.

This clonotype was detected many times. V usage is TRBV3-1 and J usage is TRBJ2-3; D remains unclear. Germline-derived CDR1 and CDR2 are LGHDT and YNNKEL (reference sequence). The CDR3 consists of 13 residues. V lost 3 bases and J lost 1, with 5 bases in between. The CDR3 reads CASSHLRTDTQYF. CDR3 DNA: TGTGCCAGCAGCCATCTCCGCACAGATACGCAGTATTTT.

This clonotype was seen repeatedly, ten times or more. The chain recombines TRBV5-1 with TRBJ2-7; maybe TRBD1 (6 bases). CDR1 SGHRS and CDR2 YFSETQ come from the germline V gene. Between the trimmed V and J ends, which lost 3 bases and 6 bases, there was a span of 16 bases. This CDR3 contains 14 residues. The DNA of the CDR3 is TGCGCCAGCAGCTCGTCTGCAGGGGTGAGCGAGCAGTACTTC. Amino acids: CASSSSAGVSEQYF.

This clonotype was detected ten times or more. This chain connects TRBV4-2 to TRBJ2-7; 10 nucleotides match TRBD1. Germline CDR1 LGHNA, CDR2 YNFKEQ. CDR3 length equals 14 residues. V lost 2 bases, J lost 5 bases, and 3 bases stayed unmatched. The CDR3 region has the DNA TGTGCCAGCAGCCAATCGGGACAGGGGAACGAGCAGTACTTC. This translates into CASSQSGQGNEQYF.

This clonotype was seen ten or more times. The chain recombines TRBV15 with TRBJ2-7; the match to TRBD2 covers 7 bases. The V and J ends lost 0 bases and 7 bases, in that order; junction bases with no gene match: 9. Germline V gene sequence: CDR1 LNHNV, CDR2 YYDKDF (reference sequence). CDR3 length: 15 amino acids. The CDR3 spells CATSRDLAAHTEQYF. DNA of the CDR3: TGTGCCACCAGCAGAGATCTAGCGGCCCACACAGAGCAGTACTTC. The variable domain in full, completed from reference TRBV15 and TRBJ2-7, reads DAMVIQNPRYQVTQFGKPVTLSCSQTLNHNVMYWYQQKSSQAPKLLFHYYDKDFNNEADTPDNFQSRRPNTSFCFLDIRSPGLGDTAMYLCATSRDLAAHTEQYFGPGTRLTVT.

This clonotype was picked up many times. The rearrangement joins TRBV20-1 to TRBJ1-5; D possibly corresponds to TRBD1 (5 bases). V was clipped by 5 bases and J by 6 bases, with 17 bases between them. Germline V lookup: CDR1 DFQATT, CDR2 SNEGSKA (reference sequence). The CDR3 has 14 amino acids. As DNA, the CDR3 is TGCAGTGCTTCCGGGACTCCATTTATTCAGCCCCAGCATTTT. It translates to CSASGTPFIQPQHF.

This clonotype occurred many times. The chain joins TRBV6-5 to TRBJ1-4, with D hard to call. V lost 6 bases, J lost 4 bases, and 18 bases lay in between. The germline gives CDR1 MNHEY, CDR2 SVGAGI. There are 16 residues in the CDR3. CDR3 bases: TGTGCCAGCAGCTCCGTCTCGGGGAGGAATAATGAAAAACTGTTTTTT. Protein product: CASSSVSGRNNEKLFF.

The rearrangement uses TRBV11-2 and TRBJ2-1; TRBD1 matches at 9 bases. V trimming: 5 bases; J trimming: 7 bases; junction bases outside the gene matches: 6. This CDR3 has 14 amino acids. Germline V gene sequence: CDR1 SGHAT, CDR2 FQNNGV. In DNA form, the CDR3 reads TGTGCCAGCAGCATACCAGGGACAGGGAATGAGCAGTTCTTC. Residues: CASSIPGTGNEQFF.

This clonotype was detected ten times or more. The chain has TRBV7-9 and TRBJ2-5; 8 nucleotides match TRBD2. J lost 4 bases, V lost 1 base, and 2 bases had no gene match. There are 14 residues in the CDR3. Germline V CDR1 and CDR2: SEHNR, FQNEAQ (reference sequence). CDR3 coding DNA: TGTGCCAGCAGCTTAGGGCTAGCGGGAGAGACCCAGTACTTC. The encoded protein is CASSLGLAGETQYF. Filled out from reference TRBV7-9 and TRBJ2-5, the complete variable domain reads DTGVSQNPRHKITKRGQNVTFRCDPISEHNRLYWYRQTLGQGPEFLTYFQNEAQLEKSRLLSDRFSAERPKGSFSTLEIQRTEQGDSAMYLCASSLGLAGETQYFGPGTRLLVL.